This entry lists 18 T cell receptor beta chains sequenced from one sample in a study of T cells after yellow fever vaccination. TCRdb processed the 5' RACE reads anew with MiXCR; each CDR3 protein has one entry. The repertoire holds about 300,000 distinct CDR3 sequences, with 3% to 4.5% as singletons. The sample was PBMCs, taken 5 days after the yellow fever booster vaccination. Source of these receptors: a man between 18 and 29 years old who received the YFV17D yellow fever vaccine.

The CDR3 sequence: CASSLLGTGGPNEQFF. The CDR3 DNA reads as TGTGCCAGCAGTTTACTGGGGACAGGGGGGCCCAATGAGCAGTTCTTC. The rearrangement links TRBV27 to TRBJ2-1, with TRBD1 matching over 11 bases. Germline V lookup: CDR1 MNHEY, CDR2 SMNVEV (reference sequence). The junction had 6 bases not matched to a gene; V was cut back by 2 bases and J by 6 bases. The CDR3 is made up of 16 amino acids.

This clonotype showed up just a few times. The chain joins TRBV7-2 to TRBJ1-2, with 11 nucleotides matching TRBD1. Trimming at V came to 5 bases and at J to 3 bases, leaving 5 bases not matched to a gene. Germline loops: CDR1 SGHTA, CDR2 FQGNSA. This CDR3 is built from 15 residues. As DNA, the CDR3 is TGTGCCAGCAGCCCCGGGACAGGGGGGCACTATGGCTACACCTTC. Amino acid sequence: CASSPGTGGHYGYTF. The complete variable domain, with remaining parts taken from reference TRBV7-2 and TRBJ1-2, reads GAGVSQSPSNKVTEKGKDVELRCDPISGHTALYWYRQSLGQGLEFLIYFQGNSAPDKSGLPSDRFSAERTGGSVSTLTIQRTQQEDSAVYLCASSPGTGGHYGYTFGSGTRLTVV.

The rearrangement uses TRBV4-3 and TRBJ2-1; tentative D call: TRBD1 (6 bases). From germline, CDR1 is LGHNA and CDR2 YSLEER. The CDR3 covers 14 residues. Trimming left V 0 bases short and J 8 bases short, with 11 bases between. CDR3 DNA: TGCGCCAGCAGCCAAGATATAAACAGGGATGAGCAGTTCTTC. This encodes CASSQDINRDEQFF.

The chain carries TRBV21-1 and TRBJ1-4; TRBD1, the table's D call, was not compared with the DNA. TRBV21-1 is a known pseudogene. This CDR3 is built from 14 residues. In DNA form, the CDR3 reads TGTGCCAGCAGCAAAGATCGGACAGTTGAAAAACTGTTTTTT. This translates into CASSKDRTVEKLFF.

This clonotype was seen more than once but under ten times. The CDR3, as DNA: TGTGCCACCAGCAGAGGCCCAGCGGGCCTCTCCACAGATACGCAGTATTTT. It is translated as CATSRGPAGLSTDTQYF. The chain joins TRBV15 to TRBJ2-3; D is possibly TRBD2 (6 bases). CDR1 and CDR2 (germline): LNHNV, YYDKDF (reference sequence). The CDR3 length is 17 residues. V was pared by 1 base and J by 2 bases, with 16 bases between.

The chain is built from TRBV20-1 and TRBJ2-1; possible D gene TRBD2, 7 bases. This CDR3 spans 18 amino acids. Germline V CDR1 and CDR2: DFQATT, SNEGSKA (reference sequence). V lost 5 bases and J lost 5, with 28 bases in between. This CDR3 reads CSAESFWGGRSSDNEQFF. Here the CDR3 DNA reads TGCAGTGCTGAATCCTTTTGGGGGGGCAGGAGTTCCGACAATGAGCAGTTCTTC.

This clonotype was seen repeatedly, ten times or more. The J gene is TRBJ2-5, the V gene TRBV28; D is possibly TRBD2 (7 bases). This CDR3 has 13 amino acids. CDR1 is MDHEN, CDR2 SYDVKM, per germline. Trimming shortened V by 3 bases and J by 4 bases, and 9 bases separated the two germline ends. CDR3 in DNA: TGTGCCAGCAGTTTCGGGGGGCGAGAGACCCAGTACTTC. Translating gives CASSFGGRETQYF.

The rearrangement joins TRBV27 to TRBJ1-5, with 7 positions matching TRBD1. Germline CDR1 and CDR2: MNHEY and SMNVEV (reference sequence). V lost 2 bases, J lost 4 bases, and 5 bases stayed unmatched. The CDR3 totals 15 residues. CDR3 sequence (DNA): TGTGCCAGCAGTTTAGTCAGGGGGGGAAATCAGCCCCAGCATTTT. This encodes CASSLVRGGNQPQHF.

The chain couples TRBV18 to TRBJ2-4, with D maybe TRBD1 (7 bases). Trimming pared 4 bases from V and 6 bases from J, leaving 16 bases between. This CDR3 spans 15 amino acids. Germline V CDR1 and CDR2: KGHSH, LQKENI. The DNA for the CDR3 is TGTGCCAGCTCACTAACGGGGGACAGAGGAAACATTCAGTACTTC. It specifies CASSLTGDRGNIQYF.

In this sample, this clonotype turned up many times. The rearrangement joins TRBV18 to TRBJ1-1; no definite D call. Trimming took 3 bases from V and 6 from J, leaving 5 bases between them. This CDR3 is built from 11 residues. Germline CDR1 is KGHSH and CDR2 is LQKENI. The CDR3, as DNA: TGTGCCAGCTCACCGGGTGCTGAAGCTTTCTTT. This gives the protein CASSPGAEAFF.

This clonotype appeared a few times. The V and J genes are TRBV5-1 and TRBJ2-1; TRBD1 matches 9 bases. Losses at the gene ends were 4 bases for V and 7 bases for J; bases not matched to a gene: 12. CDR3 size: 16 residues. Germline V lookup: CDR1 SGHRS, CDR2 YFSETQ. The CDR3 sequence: CASSDPTGGRRNEQFF. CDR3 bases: TGCGCCAGCAGCGACCCCACAGGGGGCCGGAGGAATGAGCAGTTCTTC.

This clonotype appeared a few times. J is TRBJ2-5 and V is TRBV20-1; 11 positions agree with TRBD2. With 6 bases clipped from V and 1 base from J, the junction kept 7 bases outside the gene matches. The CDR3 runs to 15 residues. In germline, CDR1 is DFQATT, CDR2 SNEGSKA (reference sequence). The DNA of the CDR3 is TGCAGTGCCCTTCCTAGCGGGGGGCCCCAAGAGACCCAGTACTTC. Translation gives CSALPSGGPQETQYF.

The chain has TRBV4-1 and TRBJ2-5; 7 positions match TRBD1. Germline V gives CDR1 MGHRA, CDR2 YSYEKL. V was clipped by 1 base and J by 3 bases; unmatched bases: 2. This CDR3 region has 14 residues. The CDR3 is CASSQVGTEETQYF. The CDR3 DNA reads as TGCGCCAGCAGCCAAGTGGGGACAGAAGAGACCCAGTACTTC.

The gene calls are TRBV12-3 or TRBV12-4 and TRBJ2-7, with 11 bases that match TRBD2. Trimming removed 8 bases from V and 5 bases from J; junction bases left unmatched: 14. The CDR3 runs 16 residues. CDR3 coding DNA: TGTGCCAGCCCCCTCTTCGGCGGGACTAGCGGCCACGAGCAGTACTTC. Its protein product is CASPLFGGTSGHEQYF.

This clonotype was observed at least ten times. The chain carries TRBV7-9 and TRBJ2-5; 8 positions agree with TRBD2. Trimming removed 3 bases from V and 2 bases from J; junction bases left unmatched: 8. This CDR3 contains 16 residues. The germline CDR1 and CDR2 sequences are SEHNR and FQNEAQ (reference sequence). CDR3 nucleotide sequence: TGTGCCAGCAGCTTTTGGAAGCGGGGGACACAAGAGACCCAGTACTTC. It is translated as CASSFWKRGTQETQYF.

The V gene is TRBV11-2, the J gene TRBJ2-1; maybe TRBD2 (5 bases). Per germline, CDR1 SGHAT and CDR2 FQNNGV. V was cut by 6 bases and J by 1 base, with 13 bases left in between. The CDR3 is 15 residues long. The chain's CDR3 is CASRSPGVSYNEQFF. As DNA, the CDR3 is TGTGCCAGCAGATCCCCCGGGGTTTCCTACAATGAGCAGTTCTTC.

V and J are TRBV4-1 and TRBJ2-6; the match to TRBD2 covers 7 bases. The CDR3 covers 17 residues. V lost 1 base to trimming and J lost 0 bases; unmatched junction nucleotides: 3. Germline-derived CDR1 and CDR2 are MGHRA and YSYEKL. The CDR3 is CASSQGEGISGANVLTF. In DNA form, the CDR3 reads TGCGCCAGCAGCCAAGGGGAGGGGATCTCTGGGGCCAACGTCCTGACTTTC.

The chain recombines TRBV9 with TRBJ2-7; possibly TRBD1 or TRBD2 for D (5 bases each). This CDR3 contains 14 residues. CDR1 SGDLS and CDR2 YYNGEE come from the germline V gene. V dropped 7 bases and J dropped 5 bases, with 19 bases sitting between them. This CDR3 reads CASGGSRAHDEQYF. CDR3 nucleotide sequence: TGTGCCAGCGGGGGTAGCAGGGCCCATGACGAGCAGTACTTC.